What follows are 16 T cell receptor beta chains derived from one specimen sequenced in a study of cytomegalovirus exposure and HLA in healthy donors (dated by TCRdb to the late 2010s). Libraries were built with the immunoSEQ multiplex PCR assay. For the multiplex PCR, a mixture combining 60 forward primers for TCR Vbeta segments and 13 reverse primers for TCR Jbeta segments was used. TCRdb took over this immuneACCESS table, retaining in-frame rearrangements with V and J assigned. Such tables are incomplete; in checked studies, under half of the missing clones stem from an unresolved V gene, and the remainder is unexplained. The table for this sample records about 60,000 clones. The ten biggest clones cover over 2% of the sample. Sequences were obtained from PBMCs. These receptors all stem from a woman aged 18-29 years in good health and CMV-seronegative.

A note on this clone: Other DNA sequences within the sample encode an identical CDR3. V is TRBV29-1 and J is TRBJ1-1; D is undetermined. The CDR3 sequence is 15 residues long. V lost 4 bases, J lost 0 bases, and 15 bases lay in between. Germline V gene data show CDR1 as SQVTM and CDR2 as ANQGSEA. CDR3 DNA sequence: TGCAGCGTTGCTCCGGGGTGGGGAATGAACACTGAAGCTTTCTTT. It specifies CSVAPGWGMNTEAFF.

Here the CDR3 DNA reads TGTGCCAGCAGTGAAGCCAGGGCCACTGAAGCTTTCTTT. Its translation: CASSEARATEAFF. V gene TRBV6-1 combines with J gene TRBJ1-1; the D gene is possibly TRBD1 (5 bases). This CDR3 has 13 amino acids. Germline V lookup: CDR1 MNHNS, CDR2 SASEGT. V lost 0 bases, J lost 4 bases, and 6 bases lay in between.

CDR3: CASSQYSAGGNEQFF. The CDR3, as DNA: TGTGCCAGCAGCCAATATTCGGCAGGAGGGAATGAGCAGTTCTTC. V and J are TRBV11-3 and TRBJ2-1; a weak D match, TRBD2 (6 bases). The CDR3 totals 15 residues. With 5 bases removed from V and 7 bases from J, the gap between germline ends came to 18 bases. Germline V gives CDR1 SGHNT, CDR2 YENEEA.

V is TRBV29-1 and J is TRBJ2-7; D is ambiguous. Trimming removed 2 bases at V and 5 bases at J, with 10 bases between. The CDR3 has 12 residues. Germline lookup yields CDR1 SQVTM and CDR2 ANQGSEA. This chain's CDR3 is CSVETPPNEQYF. The CDR3 nucleotides read TGCAGCGTTGAAACTCCCCCCAACGAGCAGTACTTC.

The chain recombines TRBV28 with TRBJ1-1, with no clear D. Germline V gene data show CDR1 as MDHEN and CDR2 as SYDVKM. Trimming took off 3 bases at V and 3 bases at J, with 8 bases between the two ends. This CDR3 has 13 residues. The CDR3 sequence: CASSFRFDTEAFF. Written as DNA, the CDR3 is TGTGCCAGCAGTTTCCGGTTCGACACTGAAGCTTTCTTT.

V is TRBV7-3 and J is TRBJ1-1; 9 bases fit TRBD1. The CDR3 has 14 amino acids. In germline, CDR1 is SGHTA, CDR2 FQGTGA. V gave up 5 bases and J gave up 3 bases; unmatched junction bases: 4. The CDR3: CASSKQGADTEAFF. The CDR3 DNA is TGTGCCAGCAGCAAACAGGGGGCGGACACTGAAGCTTTCTTT.

The J gene is TRBJ1-1, the V gene TRBV5-7, with D uncertain. TRBV5-7 is flagged as an ORF with uncertain function. V dropped 4 bases and J dropped 11 bases, with 15 bases sitting between them. There are 12 residues in the CDR3. CDR3 protein: CASSRTRSSAFF. The CDR3 DNA sequence: TGTGCCAGCAGCCGAACCCGGAGCTCGGCTTTCTTT.

The V and J genes are TRBV19 and TRBJ1-2, with TRBD1 identical over 8 bases. The germline gives CDR1 LNHDA, CDR2 SQIVND (reference sequence). V gave up 3 bases and J gave up 2 bases; unmatched junction bases: 8. The CDR3 is 16 residues long. The CDR3 here is CASSMGQALTNYGYTF. As DNA, the CDR3 is TGTGCCAGTAGTATGGGACAGGCGCTCACAAACTATGGCTACACCTTC.

This sequence joins TRBV27 and TRBJ2-7, with D tentatively TRBD2 (5 bases). Trimming left V 1 base short and J 0 bases short, with 16 bases between. Germline lookup yields CDR1 MNHEY and CDR2 SMNVEV (reference sequence). The CDR3 has 17 amino acids. The CDR3 protein is CASSLLGSGSSSYEQYF. The DNA of the CDR3 is TGTGCCAGCAGTTTATTAGGAAGCGGTTCTAGCTCCTACGAGCAGTACTTC.

This rearrangement joins TRBV11-2 to TRBJ2-1, with 8 bases fitting TRBD2. Germline CDR1 and CDR2: SGHAT and FQNNGV. The CDR3 loop spans 17 amino acids. The V and J ends lost 5 bases and 5 bases, in that order; junction bases with no gene match: 14. CDR3 coding DNA: TGTGCCAGCAGCGAGAAGCGGGGGTTGGTCGGTAACAATGAGCAGTTCTTC. Protein: CASSEKRGLVGNNEQFF.

The chain recombines TRBV6-6 with TRBJ2-1; weak D call: TRBD1 (5 bases). Trimming took off 7 bases at V and 3 bases at J, with 16 bases between the two ends. This CDR3 has 15 residues. Germline CDR1 is MNHNY and CDR2 is SVGAGI (reference sequence). The CDR3 here is CASNHPDKGYNEQFF. The DNA for the CDR3 is TGTGCCAGCAATCACCCGGACAAAGGCTACAATGAGCAGTTCTTC.

J is TRBJ2-7 and V is TRBV9; D ambiguous. Germline lookup yields CDR1 SGDLS and CDR2 YYNGEE. The CDR3 loop spans 12 amino acids. Trimming removed 0 bases from V and 3 bases from J, with 4 bases in between. DNA for the CDR3: TGTGCCAGCAGCGTAGACGGCTACGAGCAGTACTTC. Translated: CASSVDGYEQYF.

The rearrangement uses TRBV5-1 and TRBJ1-2, with TRBD1 matching over 7 bases. The V gene end was trimmed by 0 bases and the J gene end by 0 bases; junction bases not matched to a gene: 8. CDR3 length: 17 amino acids. CDR1 is SGHRS, CDR2 YFSETQ, per germline. This chain's CDR3 is CASSLGQGVFSNYGYTF. In nucleotides, the CDR3 is TGCGCCAGCAGCTTGGGTCAGGGGGTATTCTCTAACTATGGCTACACCTTC.

The genes are TRBV5-4 and TRBJ2-2; 9 bases agree with TRBD2. This CDR3 contains 16 residues. The V gene's germline CDR1 is SGHNT and CDR2 YYREEE (reference sequence). J gave up 7 bases and V 3 bases, and 10 bases lay outside the gene matches. CDR3 loop: CASSWRIAGANGELFF. CDR3 in DNA: TGTGCCAGCAGCTGGAGAATAGCGGGAGCAAACGGGGAGCTGTTTTTT.

J is TRBJ1-5 and V is TRBV10-3; tentative D call: TRBD1 (5 bases). The germline V gene has CDR1 ENHRY and CDR2 SYGVKD. This CDR3 region has 13 residues. Trimming took 2 bases from V and 5 from J, leaving 7 bases between them. CDR3 sequence (DNA): TGTGCCATCAGTGAGACAGGCTATCAGCCCCAGCATTTT. It codes for CAISETGYQPQHF.

The rearrangement uses TRBV11-3 and TRBJ2-7; TRBD2 aligns across 9 bases. The V gene end was trimmed by 5 bases and the J gene end by 2 bases; junction bases not matched to a gene: 1. The germline CDR1 and CDR2 sequences are SGHNT and YENEEA. This CDR3 has 13 residues. This chain's CDR3 is CASSRTSAYEQYF. CDR3 bases: TGTGCCAGCAGCCGGACTAGCGCCTACGAGCAGTACTTC.